This record looks at one T cell receptor (beta chain) sequence and its context. The antigen is undetermined. Each cDNA molecule carried a unique molecular identifier. A single record per CDR3 protein comes from TCRdb applying MiXCR to the 5' RACE reads. The sample includes just over 80,000 distinct CDR3 sequences, roughly 13% of them seen just once. This entry belongs to a study of early T cells in non-severe SARS-CoV-2 infection. Findings and caveats of the study: A preference for anti-spike CD8 responses marked VDJdb matching, which missed private and CD4 specificities.

With 6 bases clipped from V and 9 bases from J, the junction kept 8 bases outside the gene matches. CDR3 length equals 12 residues. Germline V CDR1 and CDR2: DFQATT, SNEGSKA (reference sequence). The V call is TRBV20-1, the J call TRBJ2-1; 7 nucleotides align to TRBD1. This TCR was sampled from an adult who was a healthcare worker with PCR-confirmed SARS-CoV-2 infection or an uninfected control (not recorded which). Input material: whole blood. The CDR3 sequence is CSARRQGGEQFF. The CDR3, as DNA: TGCAGTGCCAGGAGACAGGGCGGTGAGCAGTTCTTC.